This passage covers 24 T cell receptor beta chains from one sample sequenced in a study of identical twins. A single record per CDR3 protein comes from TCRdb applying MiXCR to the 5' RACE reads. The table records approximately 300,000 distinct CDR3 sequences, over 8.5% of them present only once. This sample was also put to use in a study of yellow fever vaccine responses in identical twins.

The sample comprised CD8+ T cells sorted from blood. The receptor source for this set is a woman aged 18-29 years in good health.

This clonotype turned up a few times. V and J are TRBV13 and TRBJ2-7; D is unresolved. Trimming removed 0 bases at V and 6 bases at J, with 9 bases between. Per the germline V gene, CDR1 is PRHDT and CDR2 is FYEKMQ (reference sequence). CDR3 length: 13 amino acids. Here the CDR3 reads CASSLGSVGEQYF. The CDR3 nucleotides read TGTGCCAGCAGCTTAGGGAGTGTTGGCGAGCAGTACTTC.

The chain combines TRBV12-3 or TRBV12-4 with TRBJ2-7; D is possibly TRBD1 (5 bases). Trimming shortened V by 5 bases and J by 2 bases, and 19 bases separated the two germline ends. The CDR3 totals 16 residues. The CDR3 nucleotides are TGTGCCAGCAGTCACTTTCGGAAAGTGGGGCCCTACGAGCAGTACTTC. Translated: CASSHFRKVGPYEQYF.

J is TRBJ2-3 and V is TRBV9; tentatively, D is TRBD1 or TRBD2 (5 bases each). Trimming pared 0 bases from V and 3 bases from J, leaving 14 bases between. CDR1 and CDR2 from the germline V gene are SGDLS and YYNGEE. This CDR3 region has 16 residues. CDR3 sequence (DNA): TGTGCCAGCAGCGTAGATGAGGGGTCAATAACAGATACGCAGTATTTT. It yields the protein CASSVDEGSITDTQYF.

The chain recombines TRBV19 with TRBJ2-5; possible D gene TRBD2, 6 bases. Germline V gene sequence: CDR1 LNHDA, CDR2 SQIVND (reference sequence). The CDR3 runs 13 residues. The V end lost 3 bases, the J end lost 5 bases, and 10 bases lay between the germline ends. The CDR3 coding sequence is TGTGCCAGTAGTATGAGCGGGCTTGAGACCCAGTACTTC. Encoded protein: CASSMSGLETQYF.

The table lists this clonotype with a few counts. The CDR3 DNA is TGTGCCAGCTCACCAGGGGACTATGGCTACACCTTC. This sequence encodes CASSPGDYGYTF. The chain joins TRBV18 to TRBJ1-2; D remains ambiguous. The V end lost 2 bases, the J end lost 3 bases, and 4 bases lay between the germline ends. CDR1 KGHSH and CDR2 LQKENI come from the germline V gene. The length of the CDR3 is 12 residues. Complete variable domain (other parts from reference TRBV18 and TRBJ1-2): NAGVMQNPRHLVRRRGQEARLRCSPMKGHSHVYWYRQLPEEGLKFMVYLQKENIIDESGMPKERFSAEFPKEGPSILRIQQVVRGDSAAYFCASSPGDYGYTFGSGTRLTVV.

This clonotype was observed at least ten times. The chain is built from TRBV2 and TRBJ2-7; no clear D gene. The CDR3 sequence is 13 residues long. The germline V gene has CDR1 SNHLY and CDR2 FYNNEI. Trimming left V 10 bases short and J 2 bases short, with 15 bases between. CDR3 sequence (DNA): TGTGCCACCACACCCCTTCCTCCCTACGAGCAGTACTTC. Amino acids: CATTPLPPYEQYF.

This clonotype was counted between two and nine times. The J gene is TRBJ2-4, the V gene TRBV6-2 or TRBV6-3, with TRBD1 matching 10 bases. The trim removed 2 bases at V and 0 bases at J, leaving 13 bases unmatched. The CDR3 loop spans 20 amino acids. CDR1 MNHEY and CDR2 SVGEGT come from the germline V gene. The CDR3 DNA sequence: TGTGCCAGCAGTTACCTCTCCGGGACAGGGGAATTTGGAGCCAAAAACATTCAGTACTTC. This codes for CASSYLSGTGEFGAKNIQYF.

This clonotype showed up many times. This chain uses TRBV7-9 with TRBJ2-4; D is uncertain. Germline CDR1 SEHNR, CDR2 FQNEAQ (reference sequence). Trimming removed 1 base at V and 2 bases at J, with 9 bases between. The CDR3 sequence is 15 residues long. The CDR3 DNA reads TGTGCCAGCAGCTTAGTGACCGAGTCCAAAAACATTCAGTACTTC. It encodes CASSLVTESKNIQYF.

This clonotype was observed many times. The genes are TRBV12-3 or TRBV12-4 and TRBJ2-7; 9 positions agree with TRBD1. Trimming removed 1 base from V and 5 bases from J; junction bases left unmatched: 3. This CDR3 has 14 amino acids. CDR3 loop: CASSLDRGLNEQYF. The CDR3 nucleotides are TGTGCCAGCAGTTTAGACAGGGGGCTAAACGAGCAGTACTTC.

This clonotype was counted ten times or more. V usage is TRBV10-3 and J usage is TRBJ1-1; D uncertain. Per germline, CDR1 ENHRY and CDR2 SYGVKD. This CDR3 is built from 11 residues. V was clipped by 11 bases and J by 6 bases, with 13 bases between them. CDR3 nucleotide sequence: TGTGCCTCATCATTTGGGTCTGAAGCTTTCTTT. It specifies CASSFGSEAFF.

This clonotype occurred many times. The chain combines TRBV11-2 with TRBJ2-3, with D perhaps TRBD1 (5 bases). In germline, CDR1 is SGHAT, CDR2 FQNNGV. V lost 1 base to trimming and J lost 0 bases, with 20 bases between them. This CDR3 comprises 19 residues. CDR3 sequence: CASSLVAQDTRASTDTQYF. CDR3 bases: TGTGCCAGCAGCTTAGTTGCCCAGGACACCCGTGCTAGCACAGATACGCAGTATTTT.

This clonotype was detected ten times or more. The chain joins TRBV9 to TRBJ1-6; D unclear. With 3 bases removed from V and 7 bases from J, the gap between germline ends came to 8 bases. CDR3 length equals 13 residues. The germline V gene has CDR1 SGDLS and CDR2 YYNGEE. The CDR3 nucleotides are TGTGCCAGCAGCGACGGTGCGAATTCACCCCTCCACTTT. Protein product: CASSDGANSPLHF.

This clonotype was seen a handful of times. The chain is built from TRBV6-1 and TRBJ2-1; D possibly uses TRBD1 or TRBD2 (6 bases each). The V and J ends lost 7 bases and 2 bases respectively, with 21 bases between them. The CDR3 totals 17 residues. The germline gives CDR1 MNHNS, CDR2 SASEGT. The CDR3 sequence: CASIPYSGDTPYNEQFF. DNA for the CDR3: TGTGCCAGCATTCCCTACTCGGGGGACACCCCCTACAATGAGCAGTTCTTC.

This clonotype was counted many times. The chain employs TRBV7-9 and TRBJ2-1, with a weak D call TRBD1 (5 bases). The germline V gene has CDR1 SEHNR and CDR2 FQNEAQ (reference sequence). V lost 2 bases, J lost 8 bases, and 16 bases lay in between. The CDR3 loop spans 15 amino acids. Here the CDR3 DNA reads TGTGCCAGCAGCTTAAGGGTGGGGCCCGGCCATGAGCAGTTCTTC. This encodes CASSLRVGPGHEQFF. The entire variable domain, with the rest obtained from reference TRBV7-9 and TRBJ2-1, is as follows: DTGVSQNPRHKITKRGQNVTFRCDPISEHNRLYWYRQTLGQGPEFLTYFQNEAQLEKSRLLSDRFSAERPKGSFSTLEIQRTEQGDSAMYLCASSLRVGPGHEQFFGPGTRLTVL.

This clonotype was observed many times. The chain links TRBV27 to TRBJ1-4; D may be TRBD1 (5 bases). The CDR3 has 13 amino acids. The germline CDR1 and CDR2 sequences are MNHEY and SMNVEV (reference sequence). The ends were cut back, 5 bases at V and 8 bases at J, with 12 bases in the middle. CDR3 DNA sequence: TGTGCCAGCAGTCCAAGGTGGGGGGAAAAACTGTTTTTT. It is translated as CASSPRWGEKLFF.

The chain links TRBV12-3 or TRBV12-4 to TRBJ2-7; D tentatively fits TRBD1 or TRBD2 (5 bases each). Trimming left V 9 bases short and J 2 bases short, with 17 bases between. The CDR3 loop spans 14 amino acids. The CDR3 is CASSDRLKTYEQYF. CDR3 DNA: TGTGCCAGTAGCGACAGACTCAAAACCTACGAGCAGTACTTC.

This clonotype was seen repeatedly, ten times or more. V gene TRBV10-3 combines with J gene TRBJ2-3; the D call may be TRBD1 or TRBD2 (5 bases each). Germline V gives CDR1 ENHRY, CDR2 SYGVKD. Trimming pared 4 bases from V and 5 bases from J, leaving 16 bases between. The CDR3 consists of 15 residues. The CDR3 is CAISGGPGLGDTQYF. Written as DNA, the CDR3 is TGTGCCATCAGTGGCGGGCCAGGGTTGGGAGATACGCAGTATTTT.

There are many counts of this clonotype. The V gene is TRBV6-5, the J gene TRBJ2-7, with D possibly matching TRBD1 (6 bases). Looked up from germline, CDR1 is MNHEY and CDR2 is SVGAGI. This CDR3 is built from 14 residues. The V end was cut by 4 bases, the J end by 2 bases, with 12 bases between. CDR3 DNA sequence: TGTGCCAGCAGTTCCCTGGACAGTCCCTACGAGCAGTACTTC. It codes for CASSSLDSPYEQYF.

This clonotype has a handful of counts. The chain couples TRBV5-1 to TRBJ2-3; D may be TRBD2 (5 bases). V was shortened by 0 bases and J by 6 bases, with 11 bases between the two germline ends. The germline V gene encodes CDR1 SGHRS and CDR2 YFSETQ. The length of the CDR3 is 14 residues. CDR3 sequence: CASSLGVGLDTQYF. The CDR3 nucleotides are TGCGCCAGCAGCTTGGGGGTAGGACTTGATACGCAGTATTTT.

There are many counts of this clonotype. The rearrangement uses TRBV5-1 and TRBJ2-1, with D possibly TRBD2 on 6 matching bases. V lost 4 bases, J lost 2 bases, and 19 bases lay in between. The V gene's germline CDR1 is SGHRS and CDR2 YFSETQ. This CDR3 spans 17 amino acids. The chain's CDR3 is CASSPGLALSTYNEQFF. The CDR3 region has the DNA TGCGCCAGCAGCCCAGGGCTAGCGCTTTCCACCTACAATGAGCAGTTCTTC.

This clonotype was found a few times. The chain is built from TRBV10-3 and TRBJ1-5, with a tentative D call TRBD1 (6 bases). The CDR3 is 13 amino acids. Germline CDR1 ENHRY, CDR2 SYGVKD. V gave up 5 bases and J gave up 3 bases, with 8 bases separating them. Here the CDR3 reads CAISPGDNQPQHF. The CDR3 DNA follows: TGTGCCATCAGTCCAGGGGACAATCAGCCCCAGCATTTT.

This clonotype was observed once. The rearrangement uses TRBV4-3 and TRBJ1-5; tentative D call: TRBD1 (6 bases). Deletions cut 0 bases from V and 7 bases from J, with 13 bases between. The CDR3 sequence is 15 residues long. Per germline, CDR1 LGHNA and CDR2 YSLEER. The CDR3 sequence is CASSQDSGGQQPQHF. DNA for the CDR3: TGCGCCAGCAGCCAAGATAGCGGGGGACAACAGCCCCAGCATTTT.

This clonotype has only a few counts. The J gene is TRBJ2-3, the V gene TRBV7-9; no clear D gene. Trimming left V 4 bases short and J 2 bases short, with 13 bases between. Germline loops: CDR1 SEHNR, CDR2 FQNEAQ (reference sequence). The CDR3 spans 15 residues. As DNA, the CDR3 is TGTGCCAGCAGCTCTCAAATGGGCATCACAGATACGCAGTATTTT. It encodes CASSSQMGITDTQYF.

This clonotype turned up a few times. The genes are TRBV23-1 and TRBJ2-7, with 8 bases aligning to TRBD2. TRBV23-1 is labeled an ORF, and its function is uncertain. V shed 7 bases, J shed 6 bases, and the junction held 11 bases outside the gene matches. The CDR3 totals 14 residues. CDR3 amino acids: CASNLKTGGGEQYF. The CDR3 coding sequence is TGCGCCAGCAATTTAAAAACGGGAGGGGGCGAGCAGTACTTC.